The rows below give T cell receptor beta chains drawn from one sample of a study of control samples from healthy donors and cancer patients. The method was immunoSEQ multiplex PCR; TCRdb's version includes in-frame clones alone and lacks a portion of them. The sample holds 150,000 to 200,000 clones; 75% to 95% are singletons and the top ten take around 2%. Sequenced sample: blood. Source of these receptors: a woman in her 40s in good health. CDR3s include the opening cysteine and the closing phenylalanine or tryptophan. The D gene is left open where the match is weak. Size is stated for part of the rows, as once, few or many counts, or as a class when the clone is expanded.

j_call: TRBJ2-7
v_call: TRBV4-1
d_call: -
clone_size: -
cdr3_aa: CASSHPKEGGNEQYF
cdr3_nt: TGCGCCAGCAGCCACCCCAAGGAGGGGGGGAATGAGCAGTACTTC

j_call: TRBJ2-1
v_call: TRBV19
d_call: TRBD2
clone_size: few
cdr3_aa: CASSILAGERNEQFF
cdr3_nt: TGTGCCAGTAGTATACTAGCGGGGGAAAGGAATGAGCAGTTCTTC

j_call: TRBJ2-1
v_call: TRBV16
d_call: -
clone_size: -
cdr3_aa: CASSHSSGRSLTEQFF
cdr3_nt: TGTGCCAGCAGCCACTCTTCGGGTAGGTCCCTCACTGAGCAGTTCTTC

j_call: TRBJ2-5
v_call: TRBV13
d_call: TRBD2
clone_size: -
cdr3_aa: CASSPRLAGRRETQYF
cdr3_nt: TGTGCCAGCAGCCCTAGACTAGCGGGGAGGAGGGAGACCCAGTACTTC

j_call: TRBJ1-2
v_call: TRBV2
d_call: -
clone_size: -
cdr3_aa: CASAPGSALNGYTF
cdr3_nt: TGTGCCAGCGCCCCTGGCAGCGCGCTCAATGGCTACACCTTC

j_call: TRBJ2-7
v_call: TRBV11-2
d_call: -
clone_size: -
cdr3_aa: CAAGLNSYEQYF
cdr3_nt: TGTGCCGCCGGATTGAACTCCTACGAGCAGTACTTC

j_call: TRBJ2-4
v_call: TRBV5-1
d_call: -
clone_size: -
cdr3_aa: CASIPGVERPLAKNIQYF
cdr3_nt: TGCGCCAGCATCCCGGGGGTCGAGAGACCTTTAGCCAAAAACATTCAGTACTTC

j_call: TRBJ1-2
v_call: TRBV5-1
d_call: TRBD1
clone_size: -
cdr3_aa: CASRIDRDYGYTF
cdr3_nt: TGCGCCAGCAGAATTGACAGGGACTATGGCTACACCTTC

j_call: TRBJ2-6
v_call: TRBV6-4
d_call: -
clone_size: -
cdr3_aa: CASSDVQDPSGANVLTF
cdr3_nt: TGTGCCAGCAGTGACGTACAGGACCCCTCTGGGGCCAACGTCCTGACTTTC

j_call: TRBJ2-1
v_call: TRBV7-9
d_call: TRBD2
clone_size: -
cdr3_aa: CASSRTSGGDKAPNEQFF
cdr3_nt: TGTGCCAGCAGCCGGACTAGCGGGGGGGACAAGGCCCCCAATGAGCAGTTCTTC

j_call: TRBJ2-1
v_call: TRBV27
d_call: -
clone_size: once
cdr3_aa: CATRWVAGYNEQFF
cdr3_nt: TGTGCCACTCGTTGGGTAGCCGGATACAATGAGCAGTTCTTC

j_call: TRBJ1-2
v_call: TRBV27
d_call: -
clone_size: -
cdr3_aa: CASSSSGGMGVSYGYTF
cdr3_nt: TGTGCCAGCAGTTCCTCGGGAGGGATGGGGGTGTCCTATGGCTACACCTTC

j_call: TRBJ2-5
v_call: TRBV3-1/TRBV3-2
d_call: -
clone_size: -
cdr3_aa: CASSLQAGGALETQYF
cdr3_nt: TGTGCCAGTAGCCTCCAGGCTGGGGGGGCCCTGGAGACCCAGTACTTC

j_call: TRBJ2-1
v_call: TRBV24-1
d_call: TRBD2
clone_size: few
cdr3_aa: CATSDLGGGYNEQFF
cdr3_nt: TGTGCCACCAGTGATTTGGGGGGGGGCTACAATGAGCAGTTCTTC

j_call: TRBJ2-5
v_call: TRBV6-2/TRBV6-3
d_call: -
clone_size: -
cdr3_aa: CASSYATFQETQYF
cdr3_nt: TGTGCCAGCAGTTACGCGACCTTCCAAGAGACCCAGTACTTC

j_call: TRBJ1-1
v_call: TRBV3-1/TRBV3-2
d_call: TRBD1
clone_size: -
cdr3_aa: CASSQGQGKRTEAFF
cdr3_nt: TGTGCCAGCAGCCAAGGACAGGGGAAAAGGACTGAAGCTTTCTTT

j_call: TRBJ2-7
v_call: TRBV5-6
d_call: -
clone_size: -
cdr3_aa: CASSLWLGTLSYEQYF
cdr3_nt: TGTGCCAGCAGCTTGTGGTTGGGGACACTTTCCTACGAGCAGTACTTC

j_call: TRBJ2-7
v_call: TRBV5-4
d_call: -
clone_size: -
cdr3_aa: CASRYQGIYEQYF
cdr3_nt: TGTGCCAGCAGATACCAGGGCATCTACGAGCAGTACTTC

j_call: TRBJ2-1
v_call: TRBV14
d_call: TRBD2
clone_size: -
cdr3_aa: CASSLAGGPHEQFF
cdr3_nt: TGTGCCAGCAGCCTAGCGGGGGGGCCCCATGAGCAGTTCTTC

j_call: TRBJ1-3
v_call: TRBV5-1
d_call: -
clone_size: -
cdr3_aa: CASRWGYGETNTIYF
cdr3_nt: TGCGCCAGCCGATGGGGGTATGGAGAGACGAACACCATATATTTT

j_call: TRBJ1-1
v_call: TRBV9
d_call: -
clone_size: few
cdr3_aa: CASSAFPGHLLDTEAFF
cdr3_nt: TGTGCCAGCAGCGCATTCCCGGGACACCTACTCGACACTGAAGCTTTCTTT

j_call: TRBJ2-5
v_call: TRBV4-1
d_call: -
clone_size: -
cdr3_aa: CASSQEDLRTQYF
cdr3_nt: TGCGCCAGCAGCCAAGAGGACCTTAGGACCCAGTACTTC

j_call: TRBJ2-7
v_call: TRBV7-9
d_call: -
clone_size: few
cdr3_aa: CASSPVLGVSSYEQYF
cdr3_nt: TGTGCCAGCAGTCCCGTACTTGGGGTCAGCTCCTACGAGCAGTACTTC

j_call: TRBJ2-7
v_call: TRBV10-3
d_call: -
clone_size: once
cdr3_aa: CAISGGDRPSETYEQYF
cdr3_nt: TGTGCCATCAGTGGCGGGGATAGGCCCTCAGAAACCTACGAGCAGTACTTC

j_call: TRBJ1-1
v_call: TRBV29-1
d_call: TRBD1
clone_size: -
cdr3_aa: CSVGTGGGTEAFF
cdr3_nt: TGCAGCGTCGGCACAGGGGGCGGAACTGAAGCTTTCTTT

j_call: TRBJ1-2
v_call: TRBV3-1/TRBV3-2
d_call: -
clone_size: -
cdr3_aa: CASSLQGLTLNYGYTF
cdr3_nt: TGTGCCAGCAGCCTACAGGGCCTTACATTAAACTATGGCTACACCTTC

j_call: TRBJ1-1
v_call: TRBV2
d_call: -
clone_size: -
cdr3_aa: CASSATTEAFF
cdr3_nt: TGTGCCAGCAGTGCTACTACTGAAGCTTTCTTT

j_call: TRBJ2-2
v_call: TRBV4-1
d_call: TRBD1
clone_size: -
cdr3_aa: CASSHKPSGQANTGELFF
cdr3_nt: TGCGCCAGCAGCCACAAGCCGTCGGGACAGGCGAACACCGGGGAGCTGTTTTTT

j_call: TRBJ2-2
v_call: TRBV19
d_call: -
clone_size: -
cdr3_aa: CASILGGARGTGELFF
cdr3_nt: TGTGCCAGTATCCTAGGGGGGGCAAGGGGCACCGGGGAGCTGTTTTTT